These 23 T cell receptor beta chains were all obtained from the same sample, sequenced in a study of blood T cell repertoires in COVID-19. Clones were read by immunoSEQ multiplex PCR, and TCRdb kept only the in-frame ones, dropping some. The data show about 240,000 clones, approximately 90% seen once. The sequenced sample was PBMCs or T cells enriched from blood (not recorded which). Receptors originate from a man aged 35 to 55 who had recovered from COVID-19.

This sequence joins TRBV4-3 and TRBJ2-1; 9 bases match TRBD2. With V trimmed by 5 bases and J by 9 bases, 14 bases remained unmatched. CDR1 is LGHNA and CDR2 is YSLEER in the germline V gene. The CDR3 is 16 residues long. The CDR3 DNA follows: TGCGCCAGCAGCATTTCCCCTAGCGGGATCGTTGGTGAGCAGTTCTTC. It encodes CASSISPSGIVGEQFF.

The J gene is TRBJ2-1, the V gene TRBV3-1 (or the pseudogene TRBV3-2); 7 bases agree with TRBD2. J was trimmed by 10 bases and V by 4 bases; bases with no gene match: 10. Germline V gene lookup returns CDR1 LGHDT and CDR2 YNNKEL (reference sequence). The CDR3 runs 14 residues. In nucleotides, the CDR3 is TGTGCCAGCAGCCTGAGTGGGCGGGGGATGGAGCAGTTCTTC. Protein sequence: CASSLSGRGMEQFF.

CDR3 protein: CASSLVWSTGGSYEQYF. CDR3 DNA sequence: TGTGCCAGCAGCTTGGTTTGGTCGACAGGGGGCTCCTACGAGCAGTACTTC. The chain combines TRBV5-8 with TRBJ2-7; 9 nucleotides align to TRBD1. Germline assignment: CDR1 SGHTS and CDR2 YDEGEE. V gave up 0 bases and J gave up 0 bases; unmatched junction bases: 7. This CDR3 has 17 amino acids.

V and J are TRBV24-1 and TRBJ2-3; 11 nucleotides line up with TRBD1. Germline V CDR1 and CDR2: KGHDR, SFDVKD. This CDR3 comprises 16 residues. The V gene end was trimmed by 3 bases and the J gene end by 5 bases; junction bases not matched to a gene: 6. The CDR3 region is CATSDPGQGARDTQYF. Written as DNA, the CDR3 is TGTGCCACCAGTGATCCAGGACAGGGGGCGAGAGATACGCAGTATTTT.

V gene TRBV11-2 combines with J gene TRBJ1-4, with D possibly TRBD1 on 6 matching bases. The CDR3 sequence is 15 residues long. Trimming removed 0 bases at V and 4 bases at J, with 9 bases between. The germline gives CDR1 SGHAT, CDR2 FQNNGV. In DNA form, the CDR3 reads TGTGCCAGCAGCTTAGATACAGGGAGTAATGAAAAACTGTTTTTT. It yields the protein CASSLDTGSNEKLFF. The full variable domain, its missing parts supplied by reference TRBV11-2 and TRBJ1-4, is EAGVAQSPRYKIIEKRQSVAFWCNPISGHATLYWYQQILGQGPKLLIQFQNNGVVDDSQLPKDRFSAERLKGVDSTLKIQPAKLEDSAVYLCASSLDTGSNEKLFFGSGTQLSVL.

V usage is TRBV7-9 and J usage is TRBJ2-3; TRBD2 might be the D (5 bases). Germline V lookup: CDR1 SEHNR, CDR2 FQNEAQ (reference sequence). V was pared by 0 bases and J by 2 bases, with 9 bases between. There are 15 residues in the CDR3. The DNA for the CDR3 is TGTGCCAGCAGCTTAGCGGGAGCAAACACAGATACGCAGTATTTT. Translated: CASSLAGANTDTQYF.

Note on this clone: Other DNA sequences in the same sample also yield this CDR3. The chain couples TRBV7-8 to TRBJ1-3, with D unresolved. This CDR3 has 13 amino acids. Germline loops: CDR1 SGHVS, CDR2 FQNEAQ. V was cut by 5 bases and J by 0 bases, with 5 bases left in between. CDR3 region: CASSRLSGNTIYF. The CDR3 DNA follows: TGTGCCAGCAGCCGCCTCTCTGGAAACACCATATATTTT.

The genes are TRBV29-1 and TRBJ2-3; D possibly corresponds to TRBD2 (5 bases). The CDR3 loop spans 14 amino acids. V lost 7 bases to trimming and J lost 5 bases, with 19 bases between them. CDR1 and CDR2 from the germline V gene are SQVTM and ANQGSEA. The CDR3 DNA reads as TGCAGCGGGTCTGTCAGCGGAGGCGTAGATACGCAGTATTTT. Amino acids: CSGSVSGGVDTQYF.

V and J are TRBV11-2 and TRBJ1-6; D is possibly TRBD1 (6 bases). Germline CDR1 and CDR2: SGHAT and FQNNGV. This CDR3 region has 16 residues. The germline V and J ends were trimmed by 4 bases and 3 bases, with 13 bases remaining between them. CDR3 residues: CASSSKDRSYNSPLHF. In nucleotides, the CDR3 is TGTGCCAGCAGCTCGAAAGACAGGAGCTATAATTCACCCCTCCACTTT.

The CDR3 coding sequence is TGTGCCAGCAGCTTGCGAGGGCCAGGAAACACCATATATTTT. Translating gives CASSLRGPGNTIYF. The chain combines TRBV5-5 with TRBJ1-3; D unclear. The length of the CDR3 is 14 residues. Germline V CDR1 and CDR2: SGHKS, YYEKEE (reference sequence). V was shortened by 1 base and J by 4 bases, with 9 bases between the two germline ends.

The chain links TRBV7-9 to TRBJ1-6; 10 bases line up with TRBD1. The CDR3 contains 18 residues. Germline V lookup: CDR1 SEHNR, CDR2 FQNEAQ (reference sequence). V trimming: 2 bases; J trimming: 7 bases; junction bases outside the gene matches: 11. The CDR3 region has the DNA TGTGCCAGCAGCTTAAGAAGAGGACAGGGGGTAGGAAATTCACCCCTCCACTTT. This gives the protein CASSLRRGQGVGNSPLHF.

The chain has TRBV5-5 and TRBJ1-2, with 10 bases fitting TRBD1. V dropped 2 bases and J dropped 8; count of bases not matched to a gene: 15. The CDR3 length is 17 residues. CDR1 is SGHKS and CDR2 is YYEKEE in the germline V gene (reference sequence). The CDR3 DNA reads TGTGCCAGCAGCTTCAGTCTAGGGGACAGGGGAAAGGGCGGCTACACCTTC. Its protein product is CASSFSLGDRGKGGYTF.

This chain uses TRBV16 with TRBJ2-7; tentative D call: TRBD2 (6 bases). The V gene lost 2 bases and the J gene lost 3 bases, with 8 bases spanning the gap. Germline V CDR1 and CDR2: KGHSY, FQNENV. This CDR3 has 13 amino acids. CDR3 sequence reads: CASSQRGNYEQYF. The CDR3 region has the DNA TGTGCCAGCAGCCAACGGGGGAACTACGAGCAGTACTTC.

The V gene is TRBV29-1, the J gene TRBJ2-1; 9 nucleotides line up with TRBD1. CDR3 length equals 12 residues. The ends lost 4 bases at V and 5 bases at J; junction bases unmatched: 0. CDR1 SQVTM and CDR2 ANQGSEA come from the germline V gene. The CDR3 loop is CSVGTGDNEQFF. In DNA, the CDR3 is TGCAGCGTTGGGACAGGGGACAATGAGCAGTTCTTC.

CDR3 coding DNA: TGTGCCAGCAGCTTTAGTGGGAACAGGGCAGGGAACACCATATATTTT. Amino acids: CASSFSGNRAGNTIYF. The rearrangement joins TRBV13 to TRBJ1-3, with D tentatively TRBD1 (6 bases). Trimming took 3 bases from V and 7 from J, leaving 19 bases between them. The CDR3 is 16 amino acids. Germline-derived CDR1 and CDR2 are PRHDT and FYEKMQ (reference sequence).

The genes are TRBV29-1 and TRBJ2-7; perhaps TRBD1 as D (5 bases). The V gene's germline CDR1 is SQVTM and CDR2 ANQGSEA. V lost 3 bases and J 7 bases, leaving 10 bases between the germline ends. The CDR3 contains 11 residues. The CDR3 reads CSVEGQWEQYF. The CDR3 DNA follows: TGCAGCGTTGAGGGGCAGTGGGAGCAGTACTTC.

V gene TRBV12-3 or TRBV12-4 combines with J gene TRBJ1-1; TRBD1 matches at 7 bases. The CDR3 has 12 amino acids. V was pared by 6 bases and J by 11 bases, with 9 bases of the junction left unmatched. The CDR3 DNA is TGTGCCAGCAGCGCCCTTAAGGGGGCGGCTTTCTTT. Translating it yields CASSALKGAAFF.

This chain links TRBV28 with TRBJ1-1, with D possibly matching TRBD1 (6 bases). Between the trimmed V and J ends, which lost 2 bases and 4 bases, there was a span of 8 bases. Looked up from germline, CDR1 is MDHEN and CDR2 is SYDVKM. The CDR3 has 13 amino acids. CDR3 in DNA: TGTGCCAGCAGTTTAAGGGGGGGCACTGAAGCTTTCTTT. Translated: CASSLRGGTEAFF.

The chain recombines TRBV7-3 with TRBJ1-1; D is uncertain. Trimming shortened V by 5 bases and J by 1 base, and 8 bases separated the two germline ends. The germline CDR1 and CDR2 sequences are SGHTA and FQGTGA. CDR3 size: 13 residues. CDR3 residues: CASSPVRNTEAFF. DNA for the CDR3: TGTGCCAGCAGCCCGGTACGGAACACTGAAGCTTTCTTT.

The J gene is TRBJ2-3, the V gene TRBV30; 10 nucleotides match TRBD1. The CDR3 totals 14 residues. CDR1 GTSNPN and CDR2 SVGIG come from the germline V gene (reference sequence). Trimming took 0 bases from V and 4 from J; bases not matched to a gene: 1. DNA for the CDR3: TGTGCCTGGAGTGTGGGACAGGGGTCAGATACGCAGTATTTT. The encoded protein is CAWSVGQGSDTQYF.

This chain's CDR3 is CASSLETGPIHF. The CDR3 nucleotides are TGTGCCAGCAGCTTAGAGACAGGACCAATACATTTT. This chain links TRBV7-9 with TRBJ1-5, with D perhaps matching TRBD1 (6 bases). V lost 1 base to trimming and J lost 16 bases, with 14 bases between them. Germline CDR1 is SEHNR and CDR2 is FQNEAQ (reference sequence). CDR3 length equals 12 residues. Using reference TRBV7-9 and TRBJ1-5 for the parts outside the CDR3, the full variable domain is DTGVSQNPRHKITKRGQNVTFRCDPISEHNRLYWYRQTLGQGPEFLTYFQNEAQLEKSRLLSDRFSAERPKGSFSTLEIQRTEQGDSAMYLCASSLETGPIHFGDGTRLSIL.

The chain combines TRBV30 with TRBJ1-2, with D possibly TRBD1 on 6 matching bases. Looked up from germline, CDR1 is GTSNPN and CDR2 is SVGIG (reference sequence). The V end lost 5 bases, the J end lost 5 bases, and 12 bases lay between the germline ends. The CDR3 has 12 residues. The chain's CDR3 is CAWSPGTYGYTF. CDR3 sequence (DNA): TGTGCCTGGTCCCCCGGGACATATGGCTACACCTTC.

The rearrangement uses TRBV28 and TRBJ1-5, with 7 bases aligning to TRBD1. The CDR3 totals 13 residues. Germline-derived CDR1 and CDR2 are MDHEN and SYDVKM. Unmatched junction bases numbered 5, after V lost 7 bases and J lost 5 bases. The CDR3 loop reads CASTRQGHQPQHF. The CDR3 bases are TGTGCCAGCACGCGACAGGGCCATCAGCCCCAGCATTTT.